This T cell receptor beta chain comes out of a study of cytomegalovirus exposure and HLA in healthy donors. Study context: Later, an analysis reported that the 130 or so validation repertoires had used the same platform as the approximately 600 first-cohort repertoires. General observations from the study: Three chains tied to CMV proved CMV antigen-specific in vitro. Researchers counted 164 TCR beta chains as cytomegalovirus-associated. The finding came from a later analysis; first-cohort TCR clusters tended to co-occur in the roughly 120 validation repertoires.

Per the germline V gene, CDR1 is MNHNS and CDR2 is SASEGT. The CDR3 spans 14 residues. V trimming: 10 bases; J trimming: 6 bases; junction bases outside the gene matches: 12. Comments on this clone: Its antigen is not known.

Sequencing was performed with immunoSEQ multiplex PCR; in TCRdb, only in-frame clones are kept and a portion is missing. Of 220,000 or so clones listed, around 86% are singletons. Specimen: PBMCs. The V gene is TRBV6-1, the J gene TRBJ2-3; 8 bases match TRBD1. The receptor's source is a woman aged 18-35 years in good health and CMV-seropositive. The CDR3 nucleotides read TGTGCCACCGAGACAGGGGATGATAGGGATACGCAGTATTTT. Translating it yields CATETGDDRDTQYF.